This T cell receptor beta chain was retrieved from a study of blood T cell repertoires in COVID-19. Across the study: Sites across the United States, Italy and Spain contributed samples from acute and convalescent COVID-19. T cells, B-cell-depleted T cells, or PBMCs provided the cDNA or gDNA that served as material.

Patients of the Seattle cohort, enrolled during active infection, were followed longitudinally. This clone has more than one count but fewer than ten. The CDR3 has 15 residues. Germline CDR1 is MNHEY and CDR2 is SVGEGT. J was trimmed by 5 bases and V by 5 bases; bases with no gene match: 9. The authors' processing: Quantification of nucleated cells was approximated via reference gene primer amplification. Using immunoSEQ multiplex PCR, the repertoire was profiled, and TCRdb retains in-frame clones only, with some absent. Clonal size and the V and J genes are those of that table, whereas D and trimming came from the DNA. The data hold about 180,000 clones, with roughly 87% observed a single time.

The sequencing sample was made of peripheral blood. The gene calls are TRBV6-2 or TRBV6-3 and TRBJ2-7, with 10 bases identical to TRBD2. The TCR was taken from a woman in her 70s with COVID-19, enrolled during active disease. CDR3 DNA: TGTGCCAGCAGTCCCACTAGCGGGATCACCCACGAGCAGTACTTC. This translates into CASSPTSGITHEQYF.